These 14 T cell receptor beta chains were all obtained from the same sample, sequenced in a study of beta chain features in type 1 diabetes. Whole-study findings and limits: Shorter TCRB CDR3s, moderately but significantly so, marked every one of the four CD4+ subsets in Type 1 diabetes patients.

Their recognized antigens are unknown. As every portion of the isolated RNA was reverse transcribed, the sequencing read expressed TCRB transcripts. Repertoires were generated with immunoSEQ multiplex PCR, while TCRdb's copy carries only in-frame clones and drops some. This sample yields 500,000 to 850,000 clones, of which over 12% are seen a single time; approximately 0.043% belongs to the top ten. The specimen was naive CD4+ T cells from blood. The receptor source for this set is a man aged 18 to 30 with type 1 diabetes.

The sample holds a few counts of this clone. This sequence joins TRBV4-1 and TRBJ1-5; maybe TRBD1 (5 bases). The CDR3 runs 14 residues. V was shortened by 4 bases and J by 0 bases, with 7 bases between the two germline ends. Germline loops: CDR1 MGHRA, CDR2 YSYEKL. For the CDR3, the DNA is TGCGCCAGCAGCCCCACAGGTAGCAATCAGCCCCAGCATTTT. Amino acid sequence: CASSPTGSNQPQHF.

In nucleotides, the CDR3 is TGTGCCACCAGGCCAGGGGGCGGGAGGACTGAAGCTTTCTTT. Residues: CATRPGGGRTEAFF. The gene calls are TRBV28 and TRBJ1-1, with TRBD1 matching 8 bases. Trimming cost V 10 bases and J 5 bases; bases outside gene matches: 12. Germline V CDR1 and CDR2: MDHEN, SYDVKM. The CDR3 extends over 14 amino acids.

This clone was seen more than once but under ten times. This sequence joins TRBV9 and TRBJ1-3; D is unclear. V lost 1 base to trimming and J lost 8 bases, with 13 bases between them. CDR1 and CDR2 from the germline V gene are SGDLS and YYNGEE. CDR3 length: 14 residues. CDR3 residues: CASSVTNLPDTIYF. The CDR3 bases are TGTGCCAGCAGCGTAACGAATCTCCCGGACACCATATATTTT.

This clone has more than one count but fewer than ten. J is TRBJ2-7 and V is TRBV6-1; the match to TRBD2 covers 8 bases. The CDR3 totals 14 residues. The junction had 7 bases not matched to a gene; V was cut back by 7 bases and J by 2 bases. Germline V lookup: CDR1 MNHNS, CDR2 SASEGT. CDR3 DNA: TGTGCCAGCACTCCATCCGGGGGGGCCTACGAGCAGTACTTC. Amino acid sequence: CASTPSGGAYEQYF.

The chain uses TRBV30 and TRBJ2-7; 8 bases are shared with TRBD1. Trimming removed 1 base from V and 2 bases from J; junction bases left unmatched: 1. Germline V gene sequence: CDR1 GTSNPN, CDR2 SVGIG (reference sequence). This CDR3 has 13 amino acids. CDR3: CAWSGTGPYEQYF. The CDR3 region has the DNA TGTGCCTGGAGTGGGACAGGGCCCTACGAGCAGTACTTC.

This chain joins TRBV19 and TRBJ2-3, with 9 bases matching TRBD1. The CDR3 totals 15 residues. V was clipped by 2 bases and J by 2 bases; unmatched bases: 2. Germline CDR1 reads LNHDA; CDR2 reads SQIVND (reference sequence). CDR3 DNA sequence: TGTGCCAGTAGTATAAACAGGGGGCACACAGATACGCAGTATTTT. Translated, it gives CASSINRGHTDTQYF.

V usage is TRBV2 and J usage is TRBJ2-5; D remains unclear. Per germline, CDR1 SNHLY and CDR2 FYNNEI. Trimming shortened V by 2 bases and J by 5 bases, and 9 bases separated the two germline ends. This CDR3 has 13 amino acids. CDR3 DNA sequence: TGTGCCAGCAGTGAACTCCAGGCGGAGACCCAGTACTTC. Its protein is CASSELQAETQYF.

This clone came up a few times. The chain carries TRBV11-2 and TRBJ2-4, with a weak D call TRBD1 (5 bases). V shed 2 bases and J shed 1 base, with 21 bases lying between them. Germline V gene data show CDR1 as SGHAT and CDR2 as FQNNGV. CDR3 length: 19 residues. The CDR3 DNA sequence: TGTGCCAGCAGCTTACGAAGGGGCGAGGAGCTTTCTGCCAAAAACATTCAGTACTTC. The encoded protein is CASSLRRGEELSAKNIQYF.

CDR3 region: CASSRGVPNTEAFF. In DNA, the CDR3 is TGTGCCAGCTCACGGGGGGTTCCGAACACTGAAGCTTTCTTT. This chain uses TRBV18 with TRBJ1-1; possible D gene TRBD1, 5 bases. Germline V lookup: CDR1 KGHSH, CDR2 LQKENI. This CDR3 region has 14 residues. Between the trimmed V and J ends, which lost 4 bases and 1 base, there was a span of 10 bases. The full variable domain, in which reference TRBV18 and TRBJ1-1 provide the parts outside the CDR3, is NAGVMQNPRHLVRRRGQEARLRCSPMKGHSHVYWYRQLPEEGLKFMVYLQKENIIDESGMPKERFSAEFPKEGPSILRIQQVVRGDSAAYFCASSRGVPNTEAFFGQGTRLTVV.

The chain links TRBV9 to TRBJ2-3, with 8 nucleotides matching TRBD1. The J segment lost 0 bases and the V segment lost 4 bases, leaving 4 bases of the junction unmatched. CDR3 length: 15 amino acids. Germline lookup yields CDR1 SGDLS and CDR2 YYNGEE. CDR3 residues: CASSRGQGSTDTQYF. The CDR3, as DNA: TGTGCCAGCAGCCGTGGACAGGGTAGCACAGATACGCAGTATTTT. The entire variable domain, with the rest obtained from reference TRBV9 and TRBJ2-3, is as follows: DSGVTQTPKHLITATGQRVTLRCSPRSGDLSVYWYQQSLDQGLQFLIQYYNGEERAKGNILERFSAQQFPDLHSELNLSSLELGDSALYFCASSRGQGSTDTQYFGPGTRLTVL.

This CDR3 reads CASSVGSAGLTGELFF. The CDR3 nucleotides are TGTGCCAGCAGCGTAGGATCGGCAGGCCTGACCGGGGAGCTGTTTTTT. The chain couples TRBV9 to TRBJ2-2, with no clear D. The CDR3 is 16 residues long. CDR1 is SGDLS, CDR2 YYNGEE, per germline. The V and J ends lost 0 bases and 5 bases respectively, with 14 bases between them. The full variable domain, with the rest looked up from reference TRBV9 and TRBJ2-2, is DSGVTQTPKHLITATGQRVTLRCSPRSGDLSVYWYQQSLDQGLQFLIQYYNGEERAKGNILERFSAQQFPDLHSELNLSSLELGDSALYFCASSVGSAGLTGELFFGEGSRLTVL.

This clone turned up a few times. The V call is TRBV4-3, the J call TRBJ2-5; possible D gene TRBD2, 7 bases. V lost 0 bases to trimming and J lost 7 bases, with 18 bases between them. This CDR3 spans 16 amino acids. The germline gives CDR1 LGHNA, CDR2 YSLEER. The CDR3 DNA reads TGCGCCAGCAGCCAAGATACCAGCGGGGCACAGGGGACCCAGTACTTC. As protein: CASSQDTSGAQGTQYF.

This chain joins TRBV29-1 and TRBJ2-5; a possible D gene is TRBD2 (6 bases). V was trimmed by 4 bases and J by 5 bases, leaving 11 bases between them. CDR3 length: 12 amino acids. Germline CDR1 SQVTM, CDR2 ANQGSEA. CDR3 protein: CSVGAGMETQYF. The CDR3 nucleotides read TGCAGCGTTGGGGCGGGGATGGAGACCCAGTACTTC.

The J gene is TRBJ2-1, the V gene TRBV5-1; D not resolved. V dropped 0 bases and J dropped 10 bases, with 11 bases sitting between them. Germline values: CDR1 SGHRS, CDR2 YFSETQ. This CDR3 comprises 13 residues. This CDR3 reads CASSLVGPREQFF. As DNA, the CDR3 is TGCGCCAGCAGCTTGGTCGGGCCGAGAGAGCAGTTCTTC.